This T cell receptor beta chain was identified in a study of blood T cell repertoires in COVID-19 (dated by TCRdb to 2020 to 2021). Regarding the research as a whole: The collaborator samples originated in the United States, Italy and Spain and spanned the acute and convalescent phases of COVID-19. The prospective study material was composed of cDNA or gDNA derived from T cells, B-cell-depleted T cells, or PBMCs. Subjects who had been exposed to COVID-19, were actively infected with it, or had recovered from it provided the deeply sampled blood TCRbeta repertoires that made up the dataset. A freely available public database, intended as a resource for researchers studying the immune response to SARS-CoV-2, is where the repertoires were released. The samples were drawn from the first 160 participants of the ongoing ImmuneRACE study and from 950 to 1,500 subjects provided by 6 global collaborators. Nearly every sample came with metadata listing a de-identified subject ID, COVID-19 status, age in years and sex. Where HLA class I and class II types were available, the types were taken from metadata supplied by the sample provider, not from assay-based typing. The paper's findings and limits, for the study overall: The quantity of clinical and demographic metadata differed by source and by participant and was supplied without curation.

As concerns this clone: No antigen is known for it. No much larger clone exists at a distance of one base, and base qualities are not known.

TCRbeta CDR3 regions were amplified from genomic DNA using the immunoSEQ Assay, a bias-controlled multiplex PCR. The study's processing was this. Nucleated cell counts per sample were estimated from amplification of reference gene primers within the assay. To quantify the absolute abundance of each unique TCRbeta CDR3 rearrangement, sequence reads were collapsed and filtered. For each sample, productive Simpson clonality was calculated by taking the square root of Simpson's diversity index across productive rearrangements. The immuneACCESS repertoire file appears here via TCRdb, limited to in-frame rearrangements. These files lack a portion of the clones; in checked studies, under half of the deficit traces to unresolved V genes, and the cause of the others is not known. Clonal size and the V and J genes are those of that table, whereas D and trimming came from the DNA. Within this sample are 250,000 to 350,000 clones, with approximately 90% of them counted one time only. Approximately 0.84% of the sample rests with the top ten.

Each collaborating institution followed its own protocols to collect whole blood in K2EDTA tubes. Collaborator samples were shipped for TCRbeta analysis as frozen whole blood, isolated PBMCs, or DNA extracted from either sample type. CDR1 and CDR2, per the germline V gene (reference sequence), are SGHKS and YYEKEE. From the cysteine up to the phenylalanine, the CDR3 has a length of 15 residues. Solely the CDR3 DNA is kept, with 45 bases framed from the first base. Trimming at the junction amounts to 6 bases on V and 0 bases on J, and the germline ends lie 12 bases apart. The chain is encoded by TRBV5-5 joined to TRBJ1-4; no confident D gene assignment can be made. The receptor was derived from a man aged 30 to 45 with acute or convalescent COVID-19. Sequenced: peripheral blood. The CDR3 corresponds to CASTSGGTTNEKLFF. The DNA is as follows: TGTGCCAGCACCTCCGGAGGGACAACTAATGAAAAACTGTTTTTT.